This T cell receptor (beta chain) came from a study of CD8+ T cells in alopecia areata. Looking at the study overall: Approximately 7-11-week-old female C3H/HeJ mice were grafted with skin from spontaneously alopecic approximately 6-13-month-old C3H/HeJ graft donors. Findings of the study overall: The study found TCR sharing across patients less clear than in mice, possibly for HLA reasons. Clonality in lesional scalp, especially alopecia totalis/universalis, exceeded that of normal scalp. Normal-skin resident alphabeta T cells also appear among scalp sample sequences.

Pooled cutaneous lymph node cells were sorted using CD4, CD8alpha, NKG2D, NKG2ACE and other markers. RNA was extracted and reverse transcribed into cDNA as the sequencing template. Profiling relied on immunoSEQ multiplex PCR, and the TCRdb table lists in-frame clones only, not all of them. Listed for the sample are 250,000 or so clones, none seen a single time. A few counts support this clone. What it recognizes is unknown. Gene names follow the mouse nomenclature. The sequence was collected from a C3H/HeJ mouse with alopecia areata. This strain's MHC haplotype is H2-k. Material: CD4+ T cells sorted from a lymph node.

This chain's CDR3 is CASSQDRRGSETLYF. CDR3 DNA (partial): TGTGCCAGCAGCCAAGACCGGAGGGGGTCAGAA. This chain connects TRBV5 to TRBJ2-3; tentative D call: TRBD1 (6 bases). The sequenced fragment ends 4 residues before the CDR3 boundary, so the rest is inferred from the germline J gene. The CDR3 extends over 15 amino acids. Germline lookup yields CDR1 LGHNA and CDR2 YNLKQL (reference sequence). The V and J ends lost 0 bases and 4 bases respectively, with 11 bases between them.